Listed below are T cell receptor beta chains from one sample, sequenced in a study of quantifying T cell responses using KT2 cells. TCRdb recomputed calls from the UMI-ligation and nested PCR reads with MiXCR, one row per CDR3 protein. The sample lists roughly 38,000 distinct CDR3 sequences; approximately 17% were seen once. Sequencing input: PBMCs spiked with cells of the T cell clone KT2. These receptors were taken from a human donor. The CDR3 runs from the conserved cysteine through the conserved F or W. A D gene is named only where the DNA matches it firmly. The size entry is marked missing in some rows and otherwise reads once, few, many or a size class.

>TRBD1|TRBV12-3/TRBV12-4|TRBJ2-5|.
CASSFPGGATQYF
TGTGCCAGCAGTTTCCCAGGGGGCGCGACCCAGTACTTC
>.|TRBV2|TRBJ2-7|few
CASSEPGRYEQYF
TGTGCCAGCAGTGAACCAGGGCGCTACGAGCAGTACTTC
>.|TRBV19|TRBJ2-7|few
CASSIRDISYEQYF
TGTGCCAGTAGTATAAGGGACATCTCCTACGAGCAGTACTTC
>.|TRBV6-2/TRBV6-3|TRBJ1-1|few
CASSYAGWTEAFF
TGTGCCAGCAGTTACGCCGGATGGACTGAAGCTTTCTTT
>TRBD2|TRBV6-5|TRBJ2-1|few
CASTSPGTSGIDNEQFF
TGTGCCAGCACCTCCCCCGGGACTAGCGGGATCGACAATGAGCAGTTCTTC
>.|TRBV6-5|TRBJ2-2|.
CASSYPGGAANTGELFF
TGTGCCAGCAGTTACCCTGGGGGGGCAGCGAACACCGGGGAGCTGTTTTTT
>TRBD2|TRBV25-1|TRBJ2-1|few
CASSGGTSGRAKNEQFF
TGTGCCAGCAGTGGCGGGACTAGCGGGAGGGCCAAGAATGAGCAGTTCTTC
>.|TRBV29-1|TRBJ2-2|many
CSVGSVGGTGELFF
TGCAGCGTGGGGTCCGTCGGGGGCACCGGGGAGCTGTTTTTT
>.|TRBV6-5|TRBJ2-1|.
CASSYLGGSWSYNEQFF
TGTGCCAGCAGTTACTTAGGGGGGTCTTGGAGCTACAATGAGCAGTTCTTC
>.|TRBV19|TRBJ1-1|medium-sized
CASRNRDDYSTEAFF
TGTGCCAGTAGGAACAGGGATGACTATTCCACTGAAGCTTTCTTT
>.|TRBV3-1|TRBJ2-5|few
CASSPREARSGLETQYF
TGTGCCAGCAGCCCACGAGAGGCTCGATCAGGTTTAGAGACCCAGTACTTC
>.|TRBV3-1|TRBJ1-2|.
CASSQGLITYGYTF
TGTGCCAGCAGCCAAGGGCTCATCACTTATGGCTACACCTTC
>.|TRBV11-2|TRBJ2-1|.
CASSPGLGSGYNEQFF
TGTGCCAGCAGCCCCGGGCTCGGATCCGGGTACAATGAGCAGTTCTTC
>.|TRBV7-2|TRBJ2-2|many
CATRRDHYTGELFF
TGTGCCACCCGGCGGGACCACTACACCGGGGAGCTGTTTTTT
>.|TRBV5-5|TRBJ1-1|once
CASSGWGREGTEAFF
TGTGCCAGCAGCGGTTGGGGCAGGGAAGGCACTGAAGCTTTCTTT
>TRBD1|TRBV4-2|TRBJ1-1|few
CASSQAPGQRAFF
TGTGCCAGCAGCCAAGCCCCGGGACAGCGAGCTTTCTTT
>TRBD2|TRBV4-1|TRBJ2-1|.
CASRTLAGADRLEQFF
TGCGCCAGCAGGACGTTAGCGGGGGCCGACCGTTTGGAGCAGTTCTTC
>TRBD1|TRBV12-3/TRBV12-4|TRBJ1-2|few
CASSLADRGPRSVTF
TGTGCCAGCAGTTTGGCCGACAGGGGGCCACGTTCCGTCACCTTC
>TRBD2|TRBV6-2/TRBV6-3|TRBJ2-3|.
CASSPRGGPLSTDTQYF
TGTGCCAGCAGCCCTCGGGGGGGCCCCCTTAGCACAGATACGCAGTATTTT
>.|TRBV7-3|TRBJ1-1|.
CASSLQMGNTEAFF
TGTGCCAGCAGCTTACAGATGGGGAACACTGAAGCTTTCTTT
>TRBD1|TRBV5-5|TRBJ1-3|.
CASSFGQGGNTIYF
TGTGCCAGCAGCTTCGGACAGGGGGGAAACACCATATATTTT
>TRBD1|TRBV6-5|TRBJ1-2|few
CASSFQGANYGYTF
TGTGCCAGCAGTTTTCAGGGGGCTAACTATGGCTACACCTTC
>TRBD1|TRBV7-8|TRBJ2-3|many
CASSTRNPGQGTDTQYF
TGTGCCAGCAGCACACGTAACCCGGGACAGGGCACAGATACGCAGTATTTT
>TRBD2|TRBV20-1|TRBJ2-5|.
CSARLGLAGGETQYF
TGCAGTGCTAGACTCGGACTAGCGGGGGGGGAGACCCAGTACTTC
>.|TRBV5-1|TRBJ1-1|.
CASSLQVMNTEAFF
TGCGCCAGCAGCTTACAGGTTATGAACACTGAAGCTTTCTTT
>.|TRBV7-2|TRBJ1-1|few
CASSSFGIAEAFF
TGTGCCAGCAGCTCCTTTGGAATCGCTGAAGCTTTCTTT
>TRBD1|TRBV4-2|TRBJ2-5|few
CASSQSGTGYQETQYF
TGTGCCAGCAGCCAATCAGGGACAGGGTACCAAGAGACCCAGTACTTC
>.|TRBV27|TRBJ1-6|few
CASRSQGLYNSPLHF
TGTGCCAGCAGATCACAGGGCCTCTATAATTCACCCCTCCACTTT
>.|TRBV3-1|TRBJ2-5|.
CASSRGTQETQYF
TGTGCCAGCAGCCGGGGGACTCAAGAGACCCAGTACTTC
>TRBD2|TRBV6-6|TRBJ2-1|many
CASSPLGGGGEQFF
TGTGCCAGCAGTCCCCTCGGGGGGGGTGGTGAGCAGTTCTTC
>.|TRBV29-1|TRBJ1-2|.
CSVTEGYTF
TGCAGCGTGACAGAGGGCTACACCTTC
>.|TRBV29-1|TRBJ2-1|few
CSVVTGPNEQFF
TGCAGCGTTGTTACTGGACCCAATGAGCAGTTCTTC
>.|TRBV11-2|TRBJ1-2|few
CASSLNYGYTF
TGTGCCAGCAGCCTTAACTATGGCTACACCTTC
>TRBD1|TRBV10-3|TRBJ1-6|few
CAIMRDRDNSPLHF
TGTGCCATTATGAGGGACAGGGATAATTCACCCCTCCACTTT
>.|TRBV29-1|TRBJ2-7|.
CSVGTRATYEQYF
TGCAGCGTTGGGACCCGGGCGACCTACGAGCAGTACTTC
>.|TRBV14|TRBJ1-1|once
CASSQGSIFLNTEAFF
TGTGCCAGCAGCCAAGGTTCCATTTTTTTGAACACTGAAGCTTTCTTT
>TRBD1|TRBV30|TRBJ1-2|many
CAWGRDRPYGYTF
TGTGCCTGGGGCCGGGACAGACCTTATGGCTACACCTTC
>TRBD2|TRBV12-3/TRBV12-4|TRBJ2-3|few
CASSLSRLAGGPSSTDTQYF
TGTGCCAGCAGCCTCAGTCGACTAGCGGGGGGCCCGTCAAGCACAGATACGCAGTATTTT
>.|TRBV12-3/TRBV12-4|TRBJ1-5|few
CASSWDGKNQPQHF
TGTGCCAGCAGTTGGGACGGAAAAAATCAGCCCCAGCATTTT
>TRBD2|TRBV7-2|TRBJ2-3|few
CASSLDGRAGDTQYF
TGTGCCAGCAGCTTAGACGGGAGGGCTGGCGATACGCAGTATTTT
>.|TRBV11-3|TRBJ1-4|few
CASSLSLEREKLFF
TGTGCCAGCAGCTTATCCTTGGAGCGTGAAAAACTGTTTTTT
>.|TRBV7-9|TRBJ2-5|.
CASSPGSHQETQYF
TGTGCCAGCAGCCCGGGGAGCCACCAAGAGACCCAGTACTTC
>TRBD1|TRBV7-7|TRBJ2-3|.
CASSYGQGADTQYF
TGTGCCAGCAGTTACGGACAGGGAGCAGATACGCAGTATTTT
>.|TRBV5-5|TRBJ2-5|few
CASSFDYYETQYF
TGTGCCAGCAGCTTCGACTACTACGAGACCCAGTACTTC
>.|TRBV11-2|TRBJ1-2|.
CASSSWDGPAYLHGYTF
TGTGCCAGCAGCTCCTGGGACGGACCTGCCTATCTGCATGGCTACACCTTC
>.|TRBV12-3/TRBV12-4|TRBJ1-1|few
CASSLALGGAGTEAFF
TGTGCCAGCAGTTTAGCGCTCGGGGGCGCGGGCACTGAAGCTTTCTTT
>.|TRBV7-8|TRBJ2-1|.
CASSFADEQFF
TGTGCCAGCAGCTTTGCGGATGAGCAGTTCTTC
>.|TRBV5-8|TRBJ1-1|.
CASSLGGSWGDREAFF
TGTGCCAGCAGCTTAGGGGGGAGCTGGGGAGACAGGGAAGCTTTCTTT
>.|TRBV2|TRBJ1-5|few
CASSAGTSGQPQHF
TGTGCCAGCAGTGCAGGGACATCTGGCCAGCCCCAGCATTTT
>TRBD2|TRBV4-2|TRBJ2-2|few
CASSHGTSDTGELFF
TGTGCCAGCAGCCATGGGACTAGCGATACCGGGGAGCTGTTTTTT
>TRBD1|TRBV2|TRBJ2-7|.
CASRGQGAYEQYF
TGTGCCAGCAGGGGACAGGGGGCTTACGAGCAGTACTTC
>.|TRBV7-2|TRBJ2-2|.
CASSLMASPNTGELFF
TGTGCCAGCAGCTTAATGGCTAGCCCGAACACCGGGGAGCTGTTTTTT
>.|TRBV4-3|TRBJ2-3|many
CASSQGSGSSTDTQYF
TGCGCCAGCAGCCAGGGTAGCGGCTCTAGCACAGATACGCAGTATTTT
>.|TRBV20-1|TRBJ2-3|many
CSASQGEGPDTQYF
TGCAGTGCTAGTCAGGGAGAGGGTCCAGATACGCAGTATTTT
>.|TRBV25-1|TRBJ1-2|.
CASSAPLTGYGYTF
TGTGCCAGCAGTGCTCCCTTAACCGGCTATGGCTACACCTTC
>TRBD2|TRBV11-3|TRBJ2-1|many
CASSTRLAVHNEQFF
TGTGCCAGCAGCACCCGACTAGCGGTCCACAATGAGCAGTTCTTC
>.|TRBV25-1|TRBJ2-7|.
CASSEIGGTYEQYF
TGTGCCAGCAGTGAGATAGGGGGGACCTACGAGCAGTACTTC
>TRBD1|TRBV6-2/TRBV6-3|TRBJ2-5|.
CASTPGTGARQETQYF
TGTGCCAGCACCCCTGGGACAGGGGCTCGCCAAGAGACCCAGTACTTC